This TCR beta chain originates from a study of cytomegalovirus exposure and HLA in healthy donors. Primers: 60 Vbeta forward and 13 Jbeta reverse. TCRdb's table, derived via immunoSEQ multiplex PCR, lists solely in-frame clones and lacks some. The table has 150,000 to 200,000 clones, approximately 79% seen once. This CDR3 has 17 amino acids. The V segment lost 0 bases and the J segment 2 bases; nucleotides outside the gene matches: 7. CDR1 and CDR2 (germline): SGHDN, FVKESK. The TCR originated in a man aged 50 or older in good health and CMV-seropositive. The sequenced sample consisted of PBMCs. The genes are TRBV14 and TRBJ2-1; 7 bases line up with TRBD2. CDR3 sequence (DNA): TGTGCCAGCAGCCAAGAGGGGGACTACCGAACCTACAATGAGCAGTTCTTC. Its translation: CASSQEGDYRTYNEQFF.